These 32 T cell receptor beta chains were all obtained from the same sample, sequenced in a study of a mutant IDH1 vaccine in newly diagnosed glioma. Sequencing used immunoSEQ multiplex PCR; TCRdb keeps in-frame clones, though not all of them. The sample lists 45,000 to 65,000 clones, around three fifths occurring once. Sample time point: week 47, end of study. Topical imiquimod was applied with each vaccine dose, which held 300 ug of mutant IDH1 20-mer peptide. The antigens for these receptors are not known. This specimen was peripheral blood mononuclear cells (PBMCs), taken from a glioma patient whose treatment included an IDH1 peptide vaccine. These receptor sequences come from a middle-aged man with glioma. Some clones in this sample may be carry-over from other donors' samples.

The V and J genes are TRBV7-9 and TRBJ1-1, with D maybe TRBD1 (5 bases). Germline-derived CDR1 and CDR2 are SEHNR and FQNEAQ (reference sequence). The CDR3 has 15 residues. Trimming left V 2 bases short and J 4 bases short, with 14 bases between. The DNA of the CDR3 is TGTGCCAGCAGCTTACAGGGAACTGGTGGCACTGAAGCTTTCTTT. It translates to CASSLQGTGGTEAFF.

This clone was seen more than once but under ten times. The CDR3 DNA reads TGTGCCAGCAGCTTGGGACAGGGGGCCTATAGCAATCAGCCCCAGCATTTT. Amino acid sequence: CASSLGQGAYSNQPQHF. The J gene is TRBJ1-5, the V gene TRBV5-6; 10 bases fit TRBD1. V lost 0 bases and J lost 0; bases outside the gene matches: 3. Germline lookup yields CDR1 SGHDT and CDR2 YYEEEE. There are 17 residues in the CDR3.

In this sample, this clone is medium-sized. This chain joins TRBV6-1 and TRBJ2-7, with a tentative D call TRBD1 (6 bases). CDR1 is MNHNS, CDR2 SASEGT, per germline. The CDR3 covers 12 residues. Trimming cost V 3 bases and J 6 bases, with 9 bases left between them. This CDR3 is CASSDLGAEQYF. The CDR3, as DNA: TGTGCCAGCAGTGACCTGGGGGCCGAGCAGTACTTC.

The chain combines TRBV7-9 with TRBJ1-4; TRBD1 matches at 7 bases. CDR1 is SEHNR, CDR2 FQNEAQ, per germline (reference sequence). V shed 3 bases and J 0 bases; nucleotides not matched to a gene: 1. The CDR3 length is 15 residues. The DNA for the CDR3 is TGTGCCAGCAGCTTCCAGGGGGCAACTAATGAAAAACTGTTTTTT. Protein sequence: CASSFQGATNEKLFF.

The chain uses TRBV19 and TRBJ2-2, with no clear D. V was cut by 5 bases and J by 0 bases, with 7 bases left in between. Germline lookup yields CDR1 LNHDA and CDR2 SQIVND (reference sequence). The CDR3 runs to 14 residues. This CDR3 is CASSRAANTGELFF. CDR3 in DNA: TGTGCCAGTAGTCGAGCAGCGAACACCGGGGAGCTGTTTTTT.

The chain is built from TRBV29-1 and TRBJ1-1; 8 bases line up with TRBD1. This CDR3 region has 14 residues. Germline V CDR1 and CDR2: SQVTM, ANQGSEA. V gave up 5 bases and J gave up 4 bases; unmatched junction bases: 9. CDR3 in amino acids: CSVHGQGASTEAFF. CDR3 DNA: TGCAGCGTTCACGGGCAGGGGGCGAGCACTGAAGCTTTCTTT.

This clone came up a few times. The rearrangement links TRBV6-4 to TRBJ2-3; the D gene is possibly TRBD2 (5 bases). Germline lookup yields CDR1 MRHNA and CDR2 SNTAGT. This CDR3 has 13 amino acids. V dropped 5 bases and J dropped 6 bases, with 12 bases sitting between them. The CDR3 region is CASSPEEADTQYF. For the CDR3, the DNA is TGTGCCAGCAGTCCAGAGGAGGCGGATACGCAGTATTTT.

This chain connects TRBV5-1 to TRBJ1-1, with D possibly being TRBD1 (5 bases). Germline CDR1 is SGHRS and CDR2 is YFSETQ. Trimming stripped 0 bases from V and 3 bases from J, with 12 bases between. This CDR3 is built from 15 residues. In nucleotides, the CDR3 is TGCGCCAGCAGCTTGGGAGGGGAGTGGGACACTGAAGCTTTCTTT. Amino acid sequence: CASSLGGEWDTEAFF.

This clone was seen more than once but under ten times. The V call is TRBV2, the J call TRBJ2-7; 9 bases align to TRBD1. This CDR3 is built from 15 residues. Germline CDR1 reads SNHLY; CDR2 reads FYNNEI. With 6 bases clipped from V and 2 bases from J, the junction kept 8 bases outside the gene matches. The CDR3 here is CASSGRWTGAYEQYF. DNA of the CDR3: TGTGCCAGCAGCGGGCGTTGGACAGGGGCCTACGAGCAGTACTTC.

This chain connects TRBV27 to TRBJ2-3; D perhaps matches TRBD2 (6 bases). Looked up from germline, CDR1 is MNHEY and CDR2 is SMNVEV (reference sequence). The CDR3 is made up of 16 amino acids. V lost 0 bases, J lost 6 bases, and 16 bases lay in between. The CDR3 loop is CASSLSIMGLTDTQYF. The CDR3 DNA follows: TGTGCCAGCAGTTTATCGATCATGGGACTGACGGATACGCAGTATTTT.

The chain joins TRBV5-4 to TRBJ2-3; TRBD2 might be the D (6 bases). The length of the CDR3 is 14 residues. CDR1 and CDR2 from the germline V gene are SGHNT and YYREEE (reference sequence). V lost 5 bases to trimming and J lost 0 bases, with 10 bases between them. The CDR3 DNA follows: TGTGCCAGCAGATCGGGACTCAGCACAGATACGCAGTATTTT. This codes for CASRSGLSTDTQYF.

The chain joins TRBV10-2 to TRBJ2-3; maybe TRBD1 (6 bases). Trimming removed 6 bases from V and 2 bases from J, with 12 bases in between. Germline V gene sequence: CDR1 WSHSY, CDR2 SAAADI. This CDR3 spans 14 amino acids. CDR3 bases: TGCGCCAGCAGGACTAACAGGGACACAGATACGCAGTATTTT. Protein: CASRTNRDTDTQYF.

This chain joins TRBV10-3 and TRBJ2-3; no reliable D call. Trimming took off 0 bases at V and 1 base at J, with 5 bases between the two ends. Germline values: CDR1 ENHRY, CDR2 SYGVKD. The CDR3 spans 14 residues. The CDR3 loop is CAISESVGTDTQYF. The CDR3 coding sequence is TGTGCCATCAGTGAGTCTGTCGGCACAGATACGCAGTATTTT.

V and J are TRBV6-9 and TRBJ2-3, with D perhaps matching TRBD2 (6 bases). The CDR3 totals 13 residues. V was shortened by 9 bases and J by 3 bases, with 13 bases between the two germline ends. Germline-derived CDR1 and CDR2 are MNHGY and SVAAGI. The chain's CDR3 is CARGGIGTDTQYF. The CDR3 DNA reads as TGTGCCAGAGGAGGGATAGGGACAGATACGCAGTATTTT.

A few counts support this clone. This chain joins TRBV9 and TRBJ2-3; 7 bases map to TRBD2. V gave up 0 bases and J gave up 2 bases; unmatched junction bases: 9. CDR3 length: 17 residues. Germline V gene sequence: CDR1 SGDLS, CDR2 YYNGEE. The CDR3 region has the DNA TGTGCCAGCAGCGTAGGGGTCGGACTAGGGACCACAGATACGCAGTATTTT. Amino acid sequence: CASSVGVGLGTTDTQYF. The variable domain in full, with the rest retrieved from reference TRBV9 and TRBJ2-3, is DSGVTQTPKHLITATGQRVTLRCSPRSGDLSVYWYQQSLDQGLQFLIQYYNGEERAKGNILERFSAQQFPDLHSELNLSSLELGDSALYFCASSVGVGLGTTDTQYFGPGTRLTVL.

This chain uses TRBV6-5 with TRBJ2-2, with 9 bases that match TRBD1. CDR3 length equals 15 residues. V dropped 6 bases and J dropped 2; count of bases not matched to a gene: 4. Germline V lookup: CDR1 MNHEY, CDR2 SVGAGI. Here the CDR3 DNA reads TGTGCCAGCAGCCGGGACAGGGCTAACACCGGGGAGCTGTTTTTT. The encoded protein is CASSRDRANTGELFF.

This rearrangement joins TRBV19 to TRBJ1-1; TRBD1 might be the D (6 bases). The CDR3 has 13 residues. V lost 4 bases to trimming and J lost 0 bases, with 6 bases between them. Germline V gene data show CDR1 as LNHDA and CDR2 as SQIVND (reference sequence). CDR3 residues: CASSTGVNTEAFF. CDR3 coding DNA: TGTGCCAGTAGTACAGGGGTGAACACTGAAGCTTTCTTT.

J is TRBJ2-7 and V is TRBV7-2; D gene ambiguous. Trimming removed 1 base from V and 2 bases from J, with 12 bases in between. The CDR3 is 15 amino acids. CDR1 is SGHTA, CDR2 FQGNSA, per germline. As DNA, the CDR3 is TGTGCCAGCAGCTTAGGCCCCGGCCAGACCTACGAGCAGTACTTC. This translates into CASSLGPGQTYEQYF.

The chain combines TRBV6-6 with TRBJ1-2; D unresolved. CDR3 size: 15 residues. V lost 8 bases and J 8 bases, leaving 24 bases between the germline ends. Looked up from germline, CDR1 is MNHNY and CDR2 is SVGAGI (reference sequence). In nucleotides, the CDR3 is TGTGCCAGCCGTACGGCCTCCCCTATGGCGTGGGGCTACACCTTC. Translation: CASRTASPMAWGYTF.

The V call is TRBV1, the J call TRBJ2-5; the table names TRBD1, a call not compared with the DNA. TRBV1 is recorded as a pseudogene. The CDR3 totals 15 residues. Here the CDR3 DNA reads TGCACCAGCAGCCCTGGGACAGGGGCGCGAGAGACCCAGTACTTC. Encoded protein: CTSSPGTGARETQYF.

This clone was seen once. The CDR3 sequence: CASSSRGGRYNEQFF. The CDR3 nucleotides read TGTGCCAGCAGCTCTCGCGGGGGCCGGTACAATGAGCAGTTCTTC. The chain employs TRBV5-6 and TRBJ2-1, with a tentative D call TRBD2 (7 bases). Trimming pared 3 bases from V and 4 bases from J, leaving 14 bases between. The CDR3 loop spans 15 amino acids. CDR1 and CDR2 (germline): SGHDT, YYEEEE.

This clone was seen only a few times. CDR3 nucleotide sequence: TGCAGTGCTCCTGAGACCCAGTACTTC. Its protein product is CSAPETQYF. This chain connects TRBV20-1 to TRBJ2-5; D gene unclear. Trimming cost V 5 bases and J 5 bases, with 3 bases left between them. This CDR3 is built from 9 residues. The germline V gene encodes CDR1 DFQATT and CDR2 SNEGSKA (reference sequence).

This chain connects TRBV27 to TRBJ2-7; 8 bases map to TRBD1. The ends lost 5 bases at V and 1 base at J; junction bases unmatched: 7. The CDR3 contains 15 residues. Germline assignment: CDR1 MNHEY and CDR2 SMNVEV (reference sequence). Here the CDR3 reads CASSDRGLPSYEQYF. In DNA form, the CDR3 reads TGTGCCAGCAGTGACAGGGGTCTCCCTTCCTACGAGCAGTACTTC.

The chain carries TRBV6-6 and TRBJ1-2; D is unresolved. V was trimmed by 6 bases and J by 3 bases, leaving 5 bases between them. From germline, CDR1 is MNHNY and CDR2 SVGAGI (reference sequence). The length of the CDR3 is 11 residues. The CDR3 DNA reads TGTGCCAGCAGCCGGGACTATGGCTACACCTTC. Translated, it gives CASSRDYGYTF.

The chain is built from TRBV6-6 and TRBJ1-1, with a possible D match to TRBD1 (6 bases). The CDR3 extends over 16 amino acids. V was trimmed by 7 bases and J by 6 bases, leaving 24 bases between them. The germline gives CDR1 MNHNY, CDR2 SVGAGI (reference sequence). CDR3 residues: CASTYGPKGGLAEAFF. The CDR3 DNA follows: TGTGCCAGCACCTACGGCCCCAAGGGGGGGTTGGCTGAAGCTTTCTTT.

This rearrangement joins TRBV15 to TRBJ2-5; TRBD2 matches 7 bases. Germline CDR1 LNHNV, CDR2 YYDKDF (reference sequence). The CDR3 runs to 13 residues. With V trimmed by 4 bases and J by 2 bases, 1 base remained unmatched. The CDR3, as DNA: TGTGCCACCAGCATCGGGAGGCAAGAGACCCAGTACTTC. It yields the protein CATSIGRQETQYF.

DNA for the CDR3: TGTGCCAGCATGGGTTACACCGGGGAGCTGTTTTTT. It specifies CASMGYTGELFF. The chain uses TRBV27 and TRBJ2-2; unclear D gene. CDR1 MNHEY and CDR2 SMNVEV come from the germline V gene (reference sequence). The CDR3 is 12 amino acids. V dropped 7 bases and J dropped 3 bases, with 6 bases sitting between them.

The chain has TRBV10-3 and TRBJ2-5; the match to TRBD2 covers 11 bases. Losses at the gene ends were 10 bases for V and 5 bases for J; bases not matched to a gene: 9. CDR3 length: 14 amino acids. Germline assignment: CDR1 ENHRY and CDR2 SYGVKD. The CDR3 is CATKATSGDETQYF. The CDR3 DNA follows: TGTGCCACCAAGGCGACTAGCGGGGATGAGACCCAGTACTTC.

In nucleotides, the CDR3 is TGTGCCAGCACGCGAGGGGGGACAGAAAACTATGGCTACACCTTC. It specifies CASTRGGTENYGYTF. The chain uses TRBV7-8 and TRBJ1-2, with 7 bases fitting TRBD1. CDR1 and CDR2 (germline): SGHVS, FQNEAQ. The CDR3 is made up of 15 amino acids. Unmatched junction bases numbered 10, after V lost 7 bases and J lost 2 bases. The full variable domain, in which reference TRBV7-8 and TRBJ1-2 provide the parts outside the CDR3, is GAGVSQSPRYKVAKRGQDVALRCDPISGHVSLFWYQQALGQGPEFLTYFQNEAQLDKSGLPSDRFFAERPEGSVSTLKIQRTQQEDSAVYLCASTRGGTENYGYTFGSGTRLTVV.

This clone was counted between two and nine times. The chain links TRBV19 to TRBJ2-7; 9 bases line up with TRBD2. Germline CDR1 reads LNHDA; CDR2 reads SQIVND (reference sequence). The V segment lost 3 bases and the J segment 3 bases; nucleotides outside the gene matches: 6. The CDR3 extends over 15 amino acids. The CDR3 region is CASSIERGVGYEQYF. Written as DNA, the CDR3 is TGTGCCAGTAGTATCGAGCGGGGGGTAGGCTACGAGCAGTACTTC.

This rearrangement joins TRBV5-1 to TRBJ1-1, with D perhaps TRBD1 (5 bases). With 1 base removed from V and 4 bases from J, the gap between germline ends came to 14 bases. CDR3 size: 15 residues. CDR1 SGHRS and CDR2 YFSETQ come from the germline V gene. Here the CDR3 DNA reads TGCGCCAGCAGCTTGACAAGCGGGGCGCCCACTGAAGCTTTCTTT. This gives the protein CASSLTSGAPTEAFF.

The chain employs TRBV19 and TRBJ1-1; maybe TRBD1 (6 bases). Per the germline V gene, CDR1 is LNHDA and CDR2 is SQIVND (reference sequence). The CDR3 is 13 amino acids. Trimming removed 8 bases from V and 2 bases from J, with 12 bases in between. CDR3 in amino acids: CASGQTVNTEAFF. The CDR3 bases are TGTGCCAGTGGACAGACGGTTAACACTGAAGCTTTCTTT.